A selection of T cell receptor beta chains follows, all from one sample in a study of read filtering for tumor transcriptome and immune sequencing. TCRdb fed the reads into MiXCR, producing one record per CDR3 protein. The data hold fewer than 30,000 distinct CDR3 sequences, with 20% to 25% observed a single time. The sequenced sample was a population of CD138-negative cells sorted from bone marrow. The receptors here all came from a donor at least 40 years old with multiple myeloma. Both conserved end residues are part of each CDR3. Fields, in order: D gene, V gene, clone size, J gene, CDR3 DNA, CDR3 protein. A D gene is named only where the DNA matches it firmly. Only some rows state a clone size, as once, few, many or a class for expanded clones.

d_call: -
v_call: TRBV10-2
clone_size: many
j_call: TRBJ1-1
cdr3_nt: TGCGCCAGCAGCGGGAGACCGCCGAACACTGAAGCTTTCTTT
cdr3_aa: CASSGRPPNTEAFF

d_call: TRBD1
v_call: TRBV19
clone_size: many
j_call: TRBJ1-1
cdr3_nt: TGTGCCACTAGTCCCGGGACAGGGAGAGCTTTCTTT
cdr3_aa: CATSPGTGRAFF

d_call: -
v_call: TRBV2
clone_size: many
j_call: TRBJ1-1
cdr3_nt: TGTGCCAGCAGCCGGGAGGGAAAAGCTTTCTTT
cdr3_aa: CASSREGKAFF

d_call: -
v_call: TRBV6-5
clone_size: many
j_call: TRBJ2-3
cdr3_nt: TGTGCCAGCAGCCTCAGGGGAGGCACAGATACGCAGTATTTT
cdr3_aa: CASSLRGGTDTQYF

d_call: -
v_call: TRBV11-2
clone_size: -
j_call: TRBJ1-2
cdr3_nt: TGTGCCAGCAGCTTAGCGGCAGGTCACTATGGCTACACCTTC
cdr3_aa: CASSLAAGHYGYTF

d_call: -
v_call: TRBV28
clone_size: -
j_call: TRBJ1-5
cdr3_nt: TGTGCCAACAGTCGGAGCAATCAGCCCCAGCATTTT
cdr3_aa: CANSRSNQPQHF

d_call: -
v_call: TRBV18
clone_size: many
j_call: TRBJ1-1
cdr3_nt: TGTGCCAGCTCACCACCGAGTAGGGGTTCGAACACTGAAGCTTTCTTT
cdr3_aa: CASSPPSRGSNTEAFF

d_call: -
v_call: TRBV11-2
clone_size: -
j_call: TRBJ2-3
cdr3_nt: TGTGCCAACAGCTTAATAGGGCTGAGCACAGATACGCAGTATTTT
cdr3_aa: CANSLIGLSTDTQYF

d_call: TRBD1
v_call: TRBV5-6
clone_size: -
j_call: TRBJ2-1
cdr3_nt: TGTGCCAGCAGCCCCCCGGGGCAGGGGGTTAAGGATGAGCAGTTCTTC
cdr3_aa: CASSPPGQGVKDEQFF

d_call: -
v_call: TRBV2
clone_size: many
j_call: TRBJ1-4
cdr3_nt: TGTGCCAGCAGATTGGTAACAACTAATGAAAAACTGTTTTTT
cdr3_aa: CASRLVTTNEKLFF

d_call: -
v_call: TRBV27
clone_size: few
j_call: TRBJ1-2
cdr3_nt: TGTGCCAGCAGTTTAAGGGAGGACTATGGCTACACCTTC
cdr3_aa: CASSLREDYGYTF

d_call: TRBD1
v_call: TRBV3-1
clone_size: -
j_call: TRBJ2-7
cdr3_nt: TGTGCCAGCAGCCAAGATACCCGACAGGGGCAGAGCGAGCAGTACTTC
cdr3_aa: CASSQDTRQGQSEQYF

d_call: -
v_call: TRBV7-6
clone_size: few
j_call: TRBJ1-5
cdr3_nt: TGTGCCAGCAGCGTCACACAGGGAGTCCAGCCCCAGCATTTT
cdr3_aa: CASSVTQGVQPQHF

d_call: TRBD1
v_call: TRBV20-1
clone_size: many
j_call: TRBJ1-2
cdr3_nt: TGCAGTGCTACTCCCGGACAGGGCCTTTCTGGCTACACCTTC
cdr3_aa: CSATPGQGLSGYTF

d_call: -
v_call: TRBV5-1
clone_size: many
j_call: TRBJ1-1
cdr3_nt: TGCGCCAGCAGCTTGGGACACGGAGTGAACACTGAAGCTTTCTTT
cdr3_aa: CASSLGHGVNTEAFF

d_call: -
v_call: TRBV29-1
clone_size: -
j_call: TRBJ2-3
cdr3_nt: TGCAGCGTGTCGAGTGTTACAGGAGATACGCAGTATTTT
cdr3_aa: CSVSSVTGDTQYF

d_call: -
v_call: TRBV7-9
clone_size: -
j_call: TRBJ1-5
cdr3_nt: TGTGCCAGCAGCTTAGATCAGAACCGGCCCCAGCATTTT
cdr3_aa: CASSLDQNRPQHF

d_call: TRBD1
v_call: TRBV5-1
clone_size: -
j_call: TRBJ2-3
cdr3_nt: TGCGCCAGCAGCCCCCTGGGACAGGGGGCAGATACGCAGTATTTT
cdr3_aa: CASSPLGQGADTQYF

d_call: TRBD2
v_call: TRBV30
clone_size: medium-sized
j_call: TRBJ2-1
cdr3_nt: TGTGCCTGGACGCCGGGACTAGCGGTTAACAATGAGCAGTTCTTC
cdr3_aa: CAWTPGLAVNNEQFF

d_call: -
v_call: TRBV5-1
clone_size: medium-sized
j_call: TRBJ1-6
cdr3_nt: TGCGCCAGCAATGACAGGATCAATTCACCCCTCCACTTT
cdr3_aa: CASNDRINSPLHF

d_call: TRBD1
v_call: TRBV5-1
clone_size: few
j_call: TRBJ2-3
cdr3_nt: TGCGCCAGCAGCCAACAGCCCCCGGGACAGGGGACGGATACGCAGTATTTT
cdr3_aa: CASSQQPPGQGTDTQYF

d_call: -
v_call: TRBV7-3
clone_size: -
j_call: TRBJ2-2
cdr3_nt: TGTGCCAGCAGCGTACTAGCGAACACCGGGGAGCTGTTTTTT
cdr3_aa: CASSVLANTGELFF

d_call: -
v_call: TRBV2
clone_size: once
j_call: TRBJ1-5
cdr3_nt: TGTGCCAGCAGCTGGACAGTCGATAGCAATCAGCCCCAGCATTTT
cdr3_aa: CASSWTVDSNQPQHF

d_call: -
v_call: TRBV6-6
clone_size: few
j_call: TRBJ1-5
cdr3_nt: TGTGCCAGCAGTCCCCCCGGGGGTAGCAATCAGCCCCAGCATTTT
cdr3_aa: CASSPPGGSNQPQHF

d_call: -
v_call: TRBV13
clone_size: medium-sized
j_call: TRBJ2-3
cdr3_nt: TGTGCCAGCAGCTTCGGGGTAGATACGCAGTATTTT
cdr3_aa: CASSFGVDTQYF

d_call: -
v_call: TRBV20-1
clone_size: many
j_call: TRBJ2-1
cdr3_nt: TGCAGTGCTAGCCACCCCGACGGGGGGCTGGGGAATGAGCAGTTCTTC
cdr3_aa: CSASHPDGGLGNEQFF

d_call: TRBD1
v_call: TRBV7-6
clone_size: few
j_call: TRBJ2-2
cdr3_nt: TGTGCCAGCAGCTTAAGGTCACAGGGGGCCGGGGAGCTGTTTTTT
cdr3_aa: CASSLRSQGAGELFF

d_call: -
v_call: TRBV15
clone_size: many
j_call: TRBJ2-1
cdr3_nt: TGTGCCACCAGCAAGGAAATTGGCAATGAGCAGTTCTTC
cdr3_aa: CATSKEIGNEQFF

d_call: -
v_call: TRBV2
clone_size: few
j_call: TRBJ2-1
cdr3_nt: TGTGCCAGCAGTGAAAGGGAGAACCGACCTGGTGAGCAGTTCTTC
cdr3_aa: CASSERENRPGEQFF

d_call: -
v_call: TRBV28
clone_size: -
j_call: TRBJ2-5
cdr3_nt: TGTGCCAGCGGTTCAACCAGACAAATCCAAGAGACCCAGTACTTC
cdr3_aa: CASGSTRQIQETQYF

d_call: TRBD2
v_call: TRBV7-9
clone_size: many
j_call: TRBJ2-5
cdr3_nt: TGTGCCAGCAGCTTAGGCGGGGGAGCCGCGGGGGAGACCCAGTACTTC
cdr3_aa: CASSLGGGAAGETQYF

d_call: TRBD1
v_call: TRBV7-9
clone_size: many
j_call: TRBJ2-5
cdr3_nt: TGTGCCAGCAGCCACCCGGACAGGGGGCCTGGGACCCAGTACTTC
cdr3_aa: CASSHPDRGPGTQYF

d_call: -
v_call: TRBV29-1
clone_size: -
j_call: TRBJ2-5
cdr3_nt: TGCAGCGTGCTCCTAGGGGGAGGAGAGACCCAGTACTTC
cdr3_aa: CSVLLGGGETQYF

d_call: -
v_call: TRBV6-2/TRBV6-3
clone_size: many
j_call: TRBJ1-5
cdr3_nt: TGTGCCAGCAATCAGGCAAGCAATCAGCCCCAGCATTTT
cdr3_aa: CASNQASNQPQHF

d_call: -
v_call: TRBV12-3/TRBV12-4
clone_size: many
j_call: TRBJ2-2
cdr3_nt: TGTGCCAGCACCAAAGGAAGGGGGGCGGCCGGGGAGCTGTTTTTT
cdr3_aa: CASTKGRGAAGELFF

d_call: -
v_call: TRBV5-1
clone_size: many
j_call: TRBJ2-2
cdr3_nt: TGCGCCAGCAGCTTTAGACCGAGCACCGGGGAGCTGTTTTTT
cdr3_aa: CASSFRPSTGELFF

d_call: -
v_call: TRBV7-7
clone_size: -
j_call: TRBJ2-5
cdr3_nt: TGTGCTAGCAGCTTCGGGGGACGACAAGAGACCCAGTACTTC
cdr3_aa: CASSFGGRQETQYF

d_call: -
v_call: TRBV24-1
clone_size: many
j_call: TRBJ1-5
cdr3_nt: TGTGCCACCTTGAATCAGCCCCAGCATTTT
cdr3_aa: CATLNQPQHF

d_call: TRBD2
v_call: TRBV7-2
clone_size: -
j_call: TRBJ2-3
cdr3_nt: TGTGCCGGCAGCTTGGGGGGGGGACTAGTCTCAGATACGCAGTATTTT
cdr3_aa: CAGSLGGGLVSDTQYF

d_call: TRBD1
v_call: TRBV5-1
clone_size: few
j_call: TRBJ2-1
cdr3_nt: TGCGCCAGCAGCTCGACAGGGGGTCCCACCGATGAGCAGTTCTTC
cdr3_aa: CASSSTGGPTDEQFF

d_call: TRBD1
v_call: TRBV10-3
clone_size: many
j_call: TRBJ2-3
cdr3_nt: TGTGCCATCAGTGAGGAGGGACAGGGGAGTGAGGATACGCAGTATTTT
cdr3_aa: CAISEEGQGSEDTQYF

d_call: -
v_call: TRBV5-8
clone_size: many
j_call: TRBJ2-2
cdr3_nt: TGTGCCAGAAGCTTGGCGGGGTTCGAGAAGGCCGGGGAGCTGTTTTTT
cdr3_aa: CARSLAGFEKAGELFF

d_call: TRBD1
v_call: TRBV29-1
clone_size: many
j_call: TRBJ1-1
cdr3_nt: TGCAGCGGAGGGGACAGGGAGACTTTCTTT
cdr3_aa: CSGGDRETFF

d_call: -
v_call: TRBV14
clone_size: -
j_call: TRBJ1-1
cdr3_nt: TGTGCCAGCAGCGGACAGCTGAACACTGAAGCTTTCTTT
cdr3_aa: CASSGQLNTEAFF

d_call: -
v_call: TRBV27
clone_size: many
j_call: TRBJ2-5
cdr3_nt: TGTGCCAGCAGACCTCCCGGAGGAAGAGAGACCCAGTACTTC
cdr3_aa: CASRPPGGRETQYF

d_call: TRBD1
v_call: TRBV4-1
clone_size: many
j_call: TRBJ1-5
cdr3_nt: TGCGCCAGCAGCCAAGAAGGGACAGGGATGAATCAGCCCCAGCATTTT
cdr3_aa: CASSQEGTGMNQPQHF

d_call: -
v_call: TRBV29-1
clone_size: few
j_call: TRBJ2-5
cdr3_nt: TGCAGCGTCAGTCGCGAGACCCAGTACTTC
cdr3_aa: CSVSRETQYF

d_call: -
v_call: TRBV11-2
clone_size: -
j_call: TRBJ2-5
cdr3_nt: TGTGCCAGCAGCTCACTAGACGAGACTTCAGAAGAGACCCAGTACTTC
cdr3_aa: CASSSLDETSEETQYF

d_call: TRBD1
v_call: TRBV7-9
clone_size: many
j_call: TRBJ1-1
cdr3_nt: TGTGCCAGCAGCCCAGCCGTCCAGGGGGATCTGAACACTGAAGCTTTCTTT
cdr3_aa: CASSPAVQGDLNTEAFF

d_call: -
v_call: TRBV9
clone_size: -
j_call: TRBJ2-3
cdr3_nt: TGTGCCAGCAGCGCGCGGGGCTACACTAGCACAGATACGCAGTATTTT
cdr3_aa: CASSARGYTSTDTQYF

d_call: -
v_call: TRBV4-1
clone_size: -
j_call: TRBJ1-1
cdr3_nt: TGCGCCGGCAGCCAACGCGGGACCCCGGGTAAAGCTTTCTTT
cdr3_aa: CAGSQRGTPGKAFF

d_call: -
v_call: TRBV19
clone_size: many
j_call: TRBJ2-2
cdr3_nt: TGTGCCAGTAAAGGTTCGGCGGGGCAGAGAAACACCGGGGAGCTGTTTTTT
cdr3_aa: CASKGSAGQRNTGELFF

d_call: -
v_call: TRBV18
clone_size: many
j_call: TRBJ2-5
cdr3_nt: TGTGCCAGCTCACCGGGGCGCGAAGAGACCCAGTACTTC
cdr3_aa: CASSPGREETQYF